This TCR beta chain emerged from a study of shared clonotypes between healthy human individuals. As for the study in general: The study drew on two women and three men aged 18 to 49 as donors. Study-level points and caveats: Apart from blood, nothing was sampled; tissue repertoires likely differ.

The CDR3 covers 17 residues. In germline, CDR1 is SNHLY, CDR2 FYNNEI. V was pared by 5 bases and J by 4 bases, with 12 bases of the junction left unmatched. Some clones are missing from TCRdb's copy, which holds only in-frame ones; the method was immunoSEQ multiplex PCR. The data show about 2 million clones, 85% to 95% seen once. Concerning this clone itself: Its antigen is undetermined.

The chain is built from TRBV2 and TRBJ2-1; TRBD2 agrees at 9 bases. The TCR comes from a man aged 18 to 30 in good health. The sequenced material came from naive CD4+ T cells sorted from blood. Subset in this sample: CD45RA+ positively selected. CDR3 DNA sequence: TGTGCCAGCAGTTTCGGTGCGGGGGGGCTCTTATACAATGAGCAGTTCTTC. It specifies CASSFGAGGLLYNEQFF.